The T cell receptor beta chain under discussion was sequenced for a study of vaccination and CD4 T cells after COVID-19. Whole-study context: Vaccination of participants consisted of two doses of either BNT162b2 or mRNA-1273 vaccine. Typically, post-vaccine samples were obtained a median approximately 67 days after dose two, within a range of 14 to 241.

CDR1 is DFQATT, CDR2 SNEGSKA, per germline (reference sequence). After removal of 5 bases from V and 2 bases from J, the junction contained 6 bases not matched to a gene. CDR3 length equals 14 residues. Cultured CD4+ T-cell DNA underwent Oncomine TCR Beta short-read sequencing. In TCRdb, the PCR reads were re-called with MiXCR into one record per CDR3 protein. The sample records roughly 8,000 distinct CDR3 sequences, roughly 50% being singletons. Treatment here: approximately 9-day PBMC culture with coronavirus spike peptide pools or control peptides (ViraFEST assay). The collection of CD4+ T cells from the unexposed donor took place before the COVID-19 pandemic (2011-2018). Following culture for approximately nine days, CD4+ T cells were isolated by negative selection. Four cold-coronavirus spikes, along with SARS-CoV-2 S/N, were used to probe unexposed-donor CD4+ T cells, cells permitting. This clonotype was detected only a few times. Its cognate antigen is unknown.

The sequence was obtained from a human donor in good health. Sequenced: CD4+ T cells from blood, cultured in vitro. The chain carries TRBV20-1 and TRBJ1-5, with 7 nucleotides matching TRBD1. The CDR3 reads CSAGRTGGNQPQHF. CDR3 bases: TGCAGTGCTGGGAGGACAGGCGGCAATCAGCCCCAGCATTTT.